These 15 T cell receptor beta chains came from one sample sequenced in a study of T cell repertoires in cytomegalovirus infection. TCRdb reprocessed the reads with MiXCR, giving one entry per CDR3 protein. The sample lists 650,000 to 900,000 distinct CDR3 sequences, roughly 33% occurring once. No antigen is known for these receptors. This specimen consisted of cultured CD8+ T cells from PBMCs, obtained from culture after CMV antigen stimulation. The receptors shown here come from a human donor in good health (CMV status not recorded). Some clones in this sample may be carry-over from other donors' samples.

This chain uses TRBV9 with TRBJ2-1, with TRBD1 matching 7 bases. V was pared by 0 bases and J by 4 bases, with 7 bases of the junction left unmatched. Germline V gene sequence: CDR1 SGDLS, CDR2 YYNGEE. The CDR3 spans 16 residues. The CDR3 sequence is CASSVDLQGMYNEQFF. The CDR3, as DNA: TGTGCCAGCAGCGTAGATCTACAGGGGATGTACAATGAGCAGTTCTTC.

This chain joins TRBV10-3 and TRBJ1-2; D remains ambiguous. Germline CDR1 reads ENHRY; CDR2 reads SYGVKD. This CDR3 has 13 amino acids. The V and J ends lost 0 bases and 4 bases respectively, with 6 bases between them. This CDR3 is CAISESFPYGYTF. The CDR3 DNA sequence: TGTGCCATCAGTGAGTCTTTCCCCTATGGCTACACCTTC.

CDR3 DNA sequence: TGTGCCAGCAGTCGAACGGCCGGTCAGCCCCAGCATTTT. It yields the protein CASSRTAGQPQHF. This rearrangement joins TRBV6-5 to TRBJ1-5; D gene uncertain. Germline V CDR1 and CDR2: MNHEY, SVGAGI. V lost 5 bases to trimming and J lost 6 bases, with 11 bases between them. This CDR3 comprises 13 residues.

The chain employs TRBV3-1 and TRBJ2-5, with 9 nucleotides matching TRBD2. V lost 7 bases to trimming and J lost 7 bases; unmatched junction nucleotides: 10. Germline CDR1 and CDR2: LGHDT and YNNKEL (reference sequence). The CDR3 consists of 14 residues. CDR3 loop: CASTSSGGYGTQYF. CDR3 DNA sequence: TGTGCCAGCACCTCCAGCGGGGGGTACGGGACCCAGTACTTC.

The chain recombines TRBV19 with TRBJ2-7; TRBD2 might be the D (6 bases). The CDR3 totals 15 residues. Trimming left V 1 base short and J 0 bases short, with 10 bases between. CDR1 is LNHDA, CDR2 SQIVND, per germline (reference sequence). The CDR3 DNA reads as TGTGCCAGTAGTATAGGCGCGGGACTCTCCTACGAGCAGTACTTC. Its protein product is CASSIGAGLSYEQYF. Using reference TRBV19 and TRBJ2-7 for the parts outside the CDR3, the full variable domain is DGGITQSPKYLFRKEGQNVTLSCEQNLNHDAMYWYRQDPGQGLRLIYYSQIVNDFQKGDIAEGYSVSREKKESFPLTVTSAQKNPTAFYLCASSIGAGLSYEQYFGPGTRLTVT.

This clonotype has a handful of counts. The genes are TRBV6-2 or TRBV6-3 and TRBJ1-6, with 8 bases matching TRBD1. The CDR3 loop spans 18 amino acids. The germline V gene has CDR1 MNHEY and CDR2 SVGEGT. V lost 6 bases and J lost 3; bases outside the gene matches: 13. Written as DNA, the CDR3 is TGTGCCAGCAGCTGGACAGGGATCGATCCCTTCTATAATTCACCCCTCCACTTT. Translating it yields CASSWTGIDPFYNSPLHF.

The J gene is TRBJ1-1, the V gene TRBV19, with 10 bases aligning to TRBD1. Trimming took 6 bases from V and 5 from J; bases not matched to a gene: 6. The germline CDR1 and CDR2 sequences are LNHDA and SQIVND (reference sequence). The CDR3 is 14 amino acids. CDR3 coding DNA: TGTGCCAGTAGGACTGGACAGGGGGGAACTGAAGCTTTCTTT. Translation: CASRTGQGGTEAFF.

J is TRBJ2-5 and V is TRBV5-5; possible D gene TRBD2, 6 bases. Per germline, CDR1 SGHKS and CDR2 YYEKEE (reference sequence). The CDR3 is 17 amino acids. Trimming removed 4 bases from V and 0 bases from J, with 19 bases in between. CDR3: CASSPKGGGDYQETQYF. CDR3 DNA: TGTGCCAGCAGCCCGAAGGGTGGCGGGGATTACCAAGAGACCCAGTACTTC.

The sample holds a few counts of this clonotype. The chain combines TRBV2 with TRBJ2-1; D is undetermined. Germline CDR1 SNHLY, CDR2 FYNNEI. This CDR3 has 15 residues. Between the trimmed V and J ends, which lost 6 bases and 0 bases, there was a span of 12 bases. This CDR3 reads CASRASRSSYNEQFF. The CDR3 DNA follows: TGTGCCAGCAGGGCTTCTCGGAGCTCCTACAATGAGCAGTTCTTC.

This chain uses TRBV6-8 with TRBJ2-1, with 9 nucleotides matching TRBD2. Germline CDR1 MNHGY, CDR2 SAAAGT. This CDR3 spans 16 amino acids. V was pared by 0 bases and J by 8 bases, with 8 bases of the junction left unmatched. This CDR3 reads CASSYSYISGGYEQFF. The CDR3 DNA is TGTGCCAGCAGTTACTCGTATATTAGCGGGGGATATGAGCAGTTCTTC.

In this sample, this clonotype turned up many times. V and J are TRBV7-8 and TRBJ2-3; D may be TRBD2 (5 bases). Trimming left V 5 bases short and J 13 bases short, with 13 bases between. The CDR3 sequence is 11 residues long. Germline V gene data show CDR1 as SGHVS and CDR2 as FQNEAQ. The CDR3 nucleotides read TGTGCCAGCAGCGAGGGCATACGGGAGTATTTT. Amino acid sequence: CASSEGIREYF. The full variable domain, completed using reference TRBV7-8 and TRBJ2-3, is GAGVSQSPRYKVAKRGQDVALRCDPISGHVSLFWYQQALGQGPEFLTYFQNEAQLDKSGLPSDRFFAERPEGSVSTLKIQRTQQEDSAVYLCASSEGIREYFGPGTRLTVL.

The chain combines TRBV5-8 with TRBJ2-5; TRBD2 matches at 10 bases. This CDR3 has 15 amino acids. Germline V CDR1 and CDR2: SGHTS, YDEGEE. Trimming at V came to 2 bases and at J to 5 bases, leaving 6 bases not matched to a gene. The CDR3 is CASSFRDSGRETQYF. The CDR3 bases are TGTGCCAGCAGCTTCCGAGATAGCGGGAGGGAGACCCAGTACTTC.

This clonotype turned up a few times. The CDR3 region has the DNA TGTGCCAGCACCCAAGGCCTCTTTCGAGAGCAGTACTTC. It is translated as CASTQGLFREQYF. V gene TRBV7-6 combines with J gene TRBJ2-7; D is undetermined. Trimming took 7 bases from V and 7 from J, leaving 17 bases between them. Germline lookup yields CDR1 SGHVS and CDR2 FNYEAQ. This CDR3 has 13 residues. Together with reference TRBV7-6 and TRBJ2-7, the CDR3 gives the full variable domain: GAGVSQSPRYKVTKRGQDVALRCDPISGHVSLYWYRQALGQGPEFLTYFNYEAQQDKSGLPNDRFSAERPEGSISTLTIQRTEQRDSAMYRCASTQGLFREQYFGPGTRLTVT.

The chain uses TRBV6-1 and TRBJ2-2; the D gene is possibly TRBD1 (5 bases). The CDR3 covers 17 residues. Looked up from germline, CDR1 is MNHNS and CDR2 is SASEGT. V dropped 2 bases and J dropped 1 base, with 14 bases sitting between them. The CDR3 loop is CASSENSYRRNTGELFF. For the CDR3, the DNA is TGTGCCAGCAGTGAAAATAGTTACAGGCGGAACACCGGGGAGCTGTTTTTT.

This clonotype was seen repeatedly, ten times or more. The chain employs TRBV7-9 and TRBJ2-7; D perhaps matches TRBD2 (5 bases). Germline V gene sequence: CDR1 SEHNR, CDR2 FQNEAQ (reference sequence). Trimming took off 3 bases at V and 4 bases at J, with 22 bases between the two ends. The CDR3 loop spans 17 amino acids. The CDR3 DNA sequence: TGTGCCAGCAGCTTCCCATCTGAGGGAATACTCGGTTACGAGCAGTACTTC. Residues: CASSFPSEGILGYEQYF.